The rows below give T cell receptor beta chains drawn from one sample of a study of blood T cell repertoires in COVID-19. Generated by immunoSEQ multiplex PCR, the TCRdb table keeps only in-frame clones and is missing some. The top ten hold less than 4% of the sample, which has some 340,000 clones, 90% seen once. Sequenced sample: PBMCs or T cells enriched from blood (not recorded which). These receptors all come from a woman aged 30 to 39 who had been exposed to COVID-19. Each CDR3 is given with its conserved first and last residue. D genes are given only for firm matches. Clone size is shown for a subset of rows, as once, few, many or a class of expanded clone.

size,D,V,J,CDR3,DNA
once,.,TRBV7-2,TRBJ2-7,CASRTDTYEQYF,TGTGCCAGCCGGACAGATACCTACGAGCAGTACTTC
.,TRBD1,TRBV27,TRBJ2-2,CASSLTGEGELFF,TGTGCCAGCAGTTTGACAGGGGAAGGGGAGCTGTTTTTT
once,TRBD1,TRBV5-4,TRBJ2-7,CASSLRGPNYLEQYF,TGTGCCAGCAGCTTGAGGGGGCCCAATTATCTCGAGCAGTACTTC
.,.,TRBV12-3/TRBV12-4,TRBJ1-4,CASQGRTGEKLFF,TGTGCCAGCCAGGGTCGTACTGGAGAAAAACTGTTTTTT
.,.,TRBV5-4,TRBJ1-6,CASSLARGNDSPLHF,TGTGCCAGCAGCTTGGCCAGAGGGAATGATTCACCCCTCCACTTT
.,.,TRBV7-8,TRBJ2-7,CASSLASVTGVAYEQYF,TGTGCCAGCAGCTTAGCTTCTGTGACAGGAGTGGCCTACGAGCAGTACTTC
few,TRBD2,TRBV29-1,TRBJ2-7,CSVEGEGKYEQYF,TGCAGCGTTGAAGGGGAGGGGAAGTACGAGCAGTACTTC
.,.,TRBV2,TRBJ1-4,CASSDGWAAPEKLFF,TGTGCCAGCAGTGATGGCTGGGCCGCCCCAGAAAAACTGTTTTTT
.,.,TRBV23-1,TRBJ1-4,CASSQFRQLNEKLFF,TGCGCCAGCAGTCAATTTAGACAGCTTAATGAAAAACTGTTTTTT
.,.,TRBV6-6,TRBJ1-1,CASRRAGDNTEAFF,TGTGCCAGCAGGAGGGCAGGAGACAACACTGAAGCTTTCTTT
.,.,TRBV5-1,TRBJ2-1,CASSNQDYNEQFF,TGCGCCAGCAGCAACCAGGATTACAATGAGCAGTTCTTC
.,TRBD1,TRBV4-2,TRBJ1-5,CASSQEWTGEGNQPQHF,TGTGCCAGCAGCCAAGAGTGGACAGGGGAGGGCAATCAGCCCCAGCATTTT
.,.,TRBV12-2,TRBJ1-5,CASRLGDRERGYGNQPQHF,TGTGCAAGTCGCTTAGGGGACAGGGAACGGGGATACGGCAATCAGCCCCAGCATTTT
few,.,TRBV5-1,TRBJ2-2,CASSRQLPKELFF,TGCGCCAGCAGCAGACAGCTACCGAAGGAGCTGTTTTTT
.,TRBD1,TRBV2,TRBJ1-4,CASIPTGGNEKLFF,TGTGCCAGCATACCGACAGGGGGGAATGAAAAACTGTTTTTT
.,TRBD1,TRBV2,TRBJ2-2,CASSPGTGRRGELFF,TGTGCCAGCAGCCCCGGGACAGGGAGACGGGGGGAGCTGTTTTTT
.,TRBD2,TRBV9,TRBJ2-5,CASSVGASGGQETQYF,TGTGCCAGCAGCGTAGGTGCTAGCGGGGGGCAAGAGACCCAGTACTTC
.,.,TRBV4-1,TRBJ1-2,CASSRTGSPNYGYTF,TGCGCCAGCAGCCGAACAGGTTCCCCAAACTATGGCTACACCTTC
.,TRBD1,TRBV5-1,TRBJ2-7,CASSLETGSYEQYF,TGCGCCAGCAGCTTAGAGACAGGGTCCTACGAGCAGTACTTC
.,.,TRBV4-2,TRBJ1-1,CASSQAGPGAEAFF,TGTGCCAGCAGCCAGGCGGGGCCGGGCGCTGAAGCTTTCTTT
.,TRBD1,TRBV20-1,TRBJ1-1,CSASSPGTGRGTEAFF,TGCAGTGCTAGTTCACCTGGGACAGGGCGGGGAACTGAAGCTTTCTTT
once,TRBD1,TRBV2,TRBJ1-5,CASRHRDRGNQPQHF,TGTGCCAGCAGACACCGGGACAGGGGCAATCAGCCCCAGCATTTT
once,.,TRBV4-1,TRBJ2-7,CASSQESGGAYEQYF,TGCGCCAGCAGCCAAGAATCGGGGGGCGCCTACGAGCAGTACTTC
.,TRBD1,TRBV19,TRBJ1-6,CASTVTGGVSPLHF,TGTGCCAGTACCGTGACAGGGGGTGTGTCACCCCTCCACTTT
.,.,TRBV7-8,TRBJ2-7,CASRAGRYYEQYF,TGTGCCAGCAGGGCGGGACGATACTACGAGCAGTACTTC
once,.,TRBV5-4,TRBJ1-1,CASSLFGTSNTEAFF,TGTGCCAGCAGCTTGTTTGGGACATCGAACACTGAAGCTTTCTTT
.,TRBD2,TRBV2,TRBJ2-3,CASNRLAGVLDTQYF,TGTGCCAGCAACCGTTTAGCGGGGGTGTTAGATACGCAGTATTTT
.,.,TRBV5-1,TRBJ1-1,CASSPTGRVVGNTEAFF,TGCGCCAGCAGCCCAACAGGGAGGGTGGTTGGGAACACTGAAGCTTTCTTT
.,TRBD1,TRBV4-1,TRBJ1-2,CASSQDRVAVGYTF,TGCGCCAGCAGCCAGGACAGGGTGGCGGTCGGCTACACCTTC
.,TRBD1,TRBV5-1,TRBJ2-7,CASGAGTGNPLSYEQYF,TGCGCCAGCGGCGCCGGGACAGGGAATCCCCTCTCCTACGAGCAGTACTTC
.,.,TRBV3-1/TRBV3-2,TRBJ2-1,CASARAAYNEQFF,TGTGCCAGCGCCAGGGCGGCGTACAATGAGCAGTTCTTC
.,TRBD1,TRBV29-1,TRBJ2-1,CSVEDRTGYGYNEQFF,TGCAGCGTTGAAGATCGGACAGGGTATGGATACAATGAGCAGTTCTTC
.,.,TRBV5-4,TRBJ1-4,CASSLVSGLEKLFF,TGTGCCAGCAGCTTGGTGTCAGGGCTTGAAAAACTGTTTTTT
.,.,TRBV2,TRBJ1-5,CASSETRVSNQPQHF,TGTGCCAGCAGTGAAACTCGGGTTAGCAATCAGCCCCAGCATTTT
.,.,TRBV4-2,TRBJ1-1,CASSQDLRSTEAFF,TGTGCCAGCAGCCAAGATCTTAGGAGCACTGAAGCTTTCTTT
.,TRBD1,TRBV5-6,TRBJ1-6,CASSPRTGNSPLHF,TGTGCCAGCAGCCCCCGGACAGGGAATTCACCCCTCCACTTT
.,TRBD2,TRBV10-3,TRBJ2-7,CAISEREGSYEQYF,TGTGCCATCAGTGAGAGGGAGGGCTCCTACGAGCAGTACTTC
.,TRBD1,TRBV4-1,TRBJ1-5,CASSHEQGESNQPQHF,TGCGCCAGCAGCCATGAACAGGGGGAGAGCAATCAGCCCCAGCATTTT
.,TRBD1,TRBV7-2,TRBJ1-1,CASSLGDRVTAEAFF,TGTGCCAGCAGCTTAGGGGACAGGGTTACGGCTGAAGCTTTCTTT
.,.,TRBV18,TRBJ2-3,CASSPPSGDTQYF,TGTGCCAGCTCACCACCGTCCGGAGATACGCAGTATTTT
.,.,TRBV4-2,TRBJ1-1,CASSQEEGVAFF,TGTGCCAGCAGCCAAGAAGAGGGCGTAGCTTTCTTT
.,.,TRBV6-5,TRBJ1-1,CASSYSSRGNTEAFF,TGTGCCAGCAGTTACTCTTCACGAGGGAACACTGAAGCTTTCTTT
.,.,TRBV7-5,TRBJ1-2,CARTRESPANYGYTF,TGTGCCAGAACCCGGGAGAGTCCCGCTAACTATGGCTACACCTTC
.,.,TRBV4-3,TRBJ1-2,CASSQPQGGDGYTF,TGCGCCAGCAGCCAACCTCAAGGGGGGGATGGCTACACCTTC
.,.,TRBV20-1,TRBJ2-5,CSARAQETQYF,TGCAGTGCTAGAGCACAAGAGACCCAGTACTTC
.,TRBD2,TRBV12-5,TRBJ2-5,CASGLVRGGRSVETQYF,TGTGCTAGTGGTTTGGTACGCGGGGGGCGGTCGGTCGAGACCCAGTACTTC
.,.,TRBV5-1,TRBJ1-5,CASSPSSGSNQPQHF,TGCGCCAGCAGCCCCAGCTCAGGGAGCAATCAGCCCCAGCATTTT
.,.,TRBV9,TRBJ1-1,CASSVHPQRGNTEAFF,TGTGCCAGCAGCGTTCACCCACAGCGGGGGAACACTGAAGCTTTCTTT
few,.,TRBV6-5,TRBJ2-1,CASRDYLLRNEQFF,TGTGCCAGCAGAGACTATCTCCTGCGGAATGAGCAGTTCTTC
.,.,TRBV6-5,TRBJ2-1,CASSYSGGLLHEQFF,TGTGCCAGCAGTTACTCGGGGGGGCTCCTCCATGAGCAGTTCTTC